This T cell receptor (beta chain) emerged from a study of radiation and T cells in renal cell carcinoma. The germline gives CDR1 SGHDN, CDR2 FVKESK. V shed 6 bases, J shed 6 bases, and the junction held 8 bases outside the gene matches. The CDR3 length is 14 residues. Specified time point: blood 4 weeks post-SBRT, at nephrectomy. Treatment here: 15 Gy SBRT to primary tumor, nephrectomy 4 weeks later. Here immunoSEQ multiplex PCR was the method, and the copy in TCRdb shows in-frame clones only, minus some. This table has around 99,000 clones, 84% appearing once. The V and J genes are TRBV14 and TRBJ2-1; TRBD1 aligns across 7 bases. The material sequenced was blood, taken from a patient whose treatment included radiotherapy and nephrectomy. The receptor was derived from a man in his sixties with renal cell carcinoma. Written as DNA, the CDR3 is TGTGCCAGCAGAGCGACGGGACAGCTCAATGAGCAGTTCTTC. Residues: CASRATGQLNEQFF.